This T cell receptor (beta chain) stems from a study of blood T cell repertoires in COVID-19. TCRdb keeps only in-frame clones here, not all; method: immunoSEQ multiplex PCR. The repertoire holds about 670,000 clones, with 75% to 90% as singletons. This clone was picked up one time. This CDR3 region has 16 residues. CDR1 is SGHVS and CDR2 is FNYEAQ in the germline V gene. V lost 1 base to trimming and J lost 5 bases; unmatched junction nucleotides: 10. The material sequenced was peripheral blood. The chain carries TRBV7-6 and TRBJ1-2, with 7 positions matching TRBD1. This receptor was taken from a woman aged 18-35 years with acute or convalescent COVID-19. CDR3 protein: CASSLGPGQDNYGYTF. The DNA of the CDR3 is TGTGCCAGCAGCTTAGGCCCAGGACAGGATAATTATGGCTACACCTTC.